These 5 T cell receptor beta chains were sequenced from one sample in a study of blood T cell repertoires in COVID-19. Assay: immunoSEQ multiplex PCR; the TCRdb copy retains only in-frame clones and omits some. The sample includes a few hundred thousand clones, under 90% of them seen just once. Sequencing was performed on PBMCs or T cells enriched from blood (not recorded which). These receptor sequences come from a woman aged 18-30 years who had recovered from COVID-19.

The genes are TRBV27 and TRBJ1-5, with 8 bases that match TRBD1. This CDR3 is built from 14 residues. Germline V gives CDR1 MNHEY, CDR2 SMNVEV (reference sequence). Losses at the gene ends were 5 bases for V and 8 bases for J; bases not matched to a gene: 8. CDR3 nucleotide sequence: TGTGCCAGCAGTGCGACAGGGGTCGGAAAGCCCCAGCATTTT. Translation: CASSATGVGKPQHF.

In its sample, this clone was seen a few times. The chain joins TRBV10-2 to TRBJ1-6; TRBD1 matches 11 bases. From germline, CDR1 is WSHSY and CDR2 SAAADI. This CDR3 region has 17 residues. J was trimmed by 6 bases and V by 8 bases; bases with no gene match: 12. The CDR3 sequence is CASHRDRGSGSNSPLHF. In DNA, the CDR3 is TGCGCCAGCCACCGGGACAGGGGGTCCGGGAGTAATTCACCCCTCCACTTT.

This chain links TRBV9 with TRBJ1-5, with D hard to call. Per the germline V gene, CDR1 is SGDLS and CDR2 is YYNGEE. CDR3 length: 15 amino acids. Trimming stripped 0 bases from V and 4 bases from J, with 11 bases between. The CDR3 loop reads CASSVAGTGNQPQHF. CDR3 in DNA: TGTGCCAGCAGCGTAGCGGGAACCGGGAATCAGCCCCAGCATTTT.

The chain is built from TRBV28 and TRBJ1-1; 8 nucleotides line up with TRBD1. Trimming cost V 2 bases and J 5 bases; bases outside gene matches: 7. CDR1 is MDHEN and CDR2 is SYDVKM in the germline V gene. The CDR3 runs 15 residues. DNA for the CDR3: TGTGCCAGCAGTTTAGGCGACAGGGGATTGACTGAAGCTTTCTTT. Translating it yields CASSLGDRGLTEAFF.

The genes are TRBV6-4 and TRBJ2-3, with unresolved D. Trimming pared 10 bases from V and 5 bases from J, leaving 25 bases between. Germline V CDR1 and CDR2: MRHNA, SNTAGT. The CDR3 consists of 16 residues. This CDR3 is CAISPLTAAVGDTQYF. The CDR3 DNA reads TGTGCCATCTCACCATTAACTGCGGCGGTTGGAGATACGCAGTATTTT.